This T cell receptor beta chain was profiled in a study of shared T cell receptors in the human thymus. CDR1 and CDR2 from the germline V gene are SGHNT and YYREEE (reference sequence). The J segment lost 4 bases and the V segment lost 4 bases, leaving 14 bases of the junction unmatched. The CDR3 contains 16 residues. The assay was immunoSEQ multiplex PCR, and TCRdb's table has in-frame clones only and misses some. Among under 850,000 clones listed, around nine tenths were seen once. This sample also appeared in a second study, on human thymus T cells. This second report adds: During corrective heart surgery, resections were taken, and the thymus tissue came from them. Related work showed strongly overlapping thymic repertoires across unrelated individuals.

The chain couples TRBV5-4 to TRBJ2-7; 7 positions agree with TRBD2. The source of this sequence is a boy younger than two with a congenital heart defect. Sequencing input: thymocytes. CDR3 region: CASSLSGEGQKYEQYF. The DNA of the CDR3 is TGTGCCAGCAGCCTGTCGGGGGAGGGCCAGAAATACGAGCAGTACTTC. Based on the CDR3 plus reference TRBV5-4 and TRBJ2-7, the full variable domain is ETGVTQSPTHLIKTRGQQVTLRCSSQSGHNTVSWYQQALGQGPQFIFQYYREEENGRGNFPPRFSGLQFPNYSSELNVNALELDDSALYLCASSLSGEGQKYEQYFGPGTRLTVT.